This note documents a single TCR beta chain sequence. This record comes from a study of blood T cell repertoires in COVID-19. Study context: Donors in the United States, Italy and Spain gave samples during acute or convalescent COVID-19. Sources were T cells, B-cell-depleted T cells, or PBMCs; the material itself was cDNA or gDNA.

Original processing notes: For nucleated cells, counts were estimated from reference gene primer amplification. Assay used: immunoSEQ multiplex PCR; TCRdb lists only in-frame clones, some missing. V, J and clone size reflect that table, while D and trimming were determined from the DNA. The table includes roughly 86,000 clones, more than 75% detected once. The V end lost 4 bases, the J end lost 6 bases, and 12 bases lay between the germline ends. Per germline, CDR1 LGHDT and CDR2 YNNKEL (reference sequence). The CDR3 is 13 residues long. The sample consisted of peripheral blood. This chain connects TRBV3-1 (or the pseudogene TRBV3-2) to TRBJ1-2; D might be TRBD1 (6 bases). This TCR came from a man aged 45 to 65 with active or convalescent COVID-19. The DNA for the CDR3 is TGTGCCAGCAGCCCAGGGGCCTCAGATGGCTACACCTTC. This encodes CASSPGASDGYTF.